These 5 T cell receptor beta chains were all obtained from the same sample, sequenced in a study of vaccination and CD4 T cells after COVID-19. The Oncomine TCR Beta short-read assay generated sequence data from the DNA of cultured CD4+ T cells. TCRdb processed the PCR reads anew with MiXCR; each CDR3 protein has one entry. The table includes about 12,000 distinct CDR3 sequences, roughly 80% detected once. These receptors have no identified antigens. Treatment denoted: approximately 9-day PBMC culture with coronavirus spike peptide pools or control peptides (ViraFEST assay). Sequenced input: CD4+ T cells from blood, cultured in vitro. The receptors were gathered from a human donor who had recovered from COVID-19.

V is TRBV7-9 and J is TRBJ1-5; D not resolved. V dropped 5 bases and J dropped 4 bases, with 12 bases sitting between them. CDR1 is SEHNR, CDR2 FQNEAQ, per germline (reference sequence). This CDR3 is built from 14 residues. The CDR3 loop reads CASSREGRNQPQHF. CDR3 nucleotide sequence: TGTGCCAGCAGCCGAGAGGGTCGTAATCAGCCCCAGCATTTT.

This clonotype appeared a few times. DNA of the CDR3: TGCAGACAGGGAGGGAATGGCTACACCTTC. This sequence encodes CRQGGNGYTF. This sequence joins TRBV20-1 and TRBJ1-2; weak D call: TRBD1 (6 bases). CDR1 and CDR2 from the germline V gene are DFQATT and SNEGSKA (reference sequence). The CDR3 is 10 residues long.

The chain has TRBV6-2 or TRBV6-3 and TRBJ1-2, with D perhaps matching TRBD1 (5 bases). The ends were cut back, 2 bases at V and 4 bases at J, with 11 bases in the middle. Germline CDR1 is MNHEY and CDR2 is SVGEGT. The CDR3 has 14 residues. The CDR3 here is CASSYRGGIYGYTF. CDR3 nucleotides: TGTGCCAGCAGTTACCGGGGGGGTATCTATGGCTACACCTTC.

This clonotype was counted a few times. The gene calls are TRBV6-1 and TRBJ1-2; 7 bases agree with TRBD1. Germline CDR1 MNHNS, CDR2 SASEGT. The junction had 11 bases not matched to a gene; V was cut back by 6 bases and J by 1 base. The CDR3 is 16 residues long. The CDR3 is CASRGAGGFINYGYTF. The CDR3 region has the DNA TGTGCCAGCAGAGGGGCAGGGGGGTTTATTAACTATGGCTACACCTTC.

CDR3 in amino acids: CASSARQGETQYF. CDR3 nucleotide sequence: TGTGCCAGCAGCGCCCGACAGGGAGAGACCCAGTACTTC. The rearrangement links TRBV7-2 to TRBJ2-5, with TRBD1 matching over 7 bases. V shed 5 bases and J 4 bases; nucleotides not matched to a gene: 4. The CDR3 contains 13 residues. Per germline, CDR1 SGHTA and CDR2 FQGNSA.